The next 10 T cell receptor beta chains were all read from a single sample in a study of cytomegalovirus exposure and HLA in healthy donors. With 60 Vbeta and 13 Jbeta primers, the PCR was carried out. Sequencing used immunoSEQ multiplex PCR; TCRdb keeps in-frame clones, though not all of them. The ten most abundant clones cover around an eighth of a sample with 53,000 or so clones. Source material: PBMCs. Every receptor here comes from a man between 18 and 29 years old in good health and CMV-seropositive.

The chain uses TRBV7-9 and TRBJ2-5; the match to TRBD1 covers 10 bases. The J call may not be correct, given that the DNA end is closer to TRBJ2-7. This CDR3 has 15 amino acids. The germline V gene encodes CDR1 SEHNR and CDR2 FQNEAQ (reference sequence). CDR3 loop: CASGDRGQGIHEQYF. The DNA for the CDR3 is TGTGCCAGCGGTGACAGGGGACAGGGGATCCACGAGCAGTACTTC.

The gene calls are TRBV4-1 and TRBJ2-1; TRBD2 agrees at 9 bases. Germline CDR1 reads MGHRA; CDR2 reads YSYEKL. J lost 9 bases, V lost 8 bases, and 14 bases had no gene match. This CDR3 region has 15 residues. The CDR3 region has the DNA TGCGCCAGCGTACCGCGGCCTAGCGGGGAAGGTGAGCAGTTCTTC. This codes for CASVPRPSGEGEQFF.

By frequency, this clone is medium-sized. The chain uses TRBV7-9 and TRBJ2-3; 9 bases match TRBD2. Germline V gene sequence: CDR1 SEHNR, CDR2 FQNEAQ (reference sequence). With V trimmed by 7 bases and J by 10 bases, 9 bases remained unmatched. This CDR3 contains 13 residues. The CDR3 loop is CASTLSGSEAQYF. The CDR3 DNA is TGTGCCAGCACCCTTAGCGGGAGTGAGGCGCAGTATTTT.

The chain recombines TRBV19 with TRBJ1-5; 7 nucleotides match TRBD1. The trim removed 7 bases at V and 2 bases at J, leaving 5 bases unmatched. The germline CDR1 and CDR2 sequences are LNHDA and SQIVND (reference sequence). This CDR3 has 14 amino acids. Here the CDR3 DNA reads TGTGCCAGTACGCAGGGGGAGGGCAATCAGCCCCAGCATTTT. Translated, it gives CASTQGEGNQPQHF.

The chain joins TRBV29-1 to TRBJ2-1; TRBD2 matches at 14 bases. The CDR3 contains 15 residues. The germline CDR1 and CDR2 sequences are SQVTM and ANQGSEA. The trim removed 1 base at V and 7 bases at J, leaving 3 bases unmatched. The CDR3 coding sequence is TGCAGCGTTGAAGGGGGGACTAGCGGGAGTAATGAGCAGTTCTTC. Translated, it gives CSVEGGTSGSNEQFF.

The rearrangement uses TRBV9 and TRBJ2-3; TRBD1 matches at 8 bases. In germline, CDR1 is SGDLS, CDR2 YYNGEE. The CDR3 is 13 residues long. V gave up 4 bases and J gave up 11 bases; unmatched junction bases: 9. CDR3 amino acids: CASSQSDREVQYF. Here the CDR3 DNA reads TGTGCCAGCAGCCAGTCGGACAGGGAGGTGCAGTATTTT.

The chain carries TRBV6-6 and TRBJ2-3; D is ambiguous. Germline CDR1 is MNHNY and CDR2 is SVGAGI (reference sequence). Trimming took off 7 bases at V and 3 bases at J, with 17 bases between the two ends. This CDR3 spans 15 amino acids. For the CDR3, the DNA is TGTGCCAGCACCCCTGTAATTGTACGGACAGATACGCAGTATTTT. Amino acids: CASTPVIVRTDTQYF.

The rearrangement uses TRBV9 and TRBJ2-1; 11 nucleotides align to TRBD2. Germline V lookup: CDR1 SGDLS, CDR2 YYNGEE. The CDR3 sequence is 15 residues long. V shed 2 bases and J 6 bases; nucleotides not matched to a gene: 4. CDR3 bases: TGTGCCAGCAGCGTGAGTGGGACTAGCGGCAATGAGCAGTTCTTC. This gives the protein CASSVSGTSGNEQFF.

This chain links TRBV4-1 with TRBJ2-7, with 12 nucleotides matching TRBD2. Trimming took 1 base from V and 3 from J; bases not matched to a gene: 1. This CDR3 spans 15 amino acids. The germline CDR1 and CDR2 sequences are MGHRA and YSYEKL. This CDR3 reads CASSQGTSGNYEQYF. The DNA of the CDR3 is TGCGCCAGCAGCCAAGGGACTAGCGGGAACTACGAGCAGTACTTC.

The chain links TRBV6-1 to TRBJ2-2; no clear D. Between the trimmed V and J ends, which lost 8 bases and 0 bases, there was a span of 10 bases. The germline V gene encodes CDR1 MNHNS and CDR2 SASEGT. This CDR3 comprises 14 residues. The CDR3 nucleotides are TGTGCCAGCGAACAAGACTCGAACACCGGGGAGCTGTTTTTT. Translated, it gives CASEQDSNTGELFF.